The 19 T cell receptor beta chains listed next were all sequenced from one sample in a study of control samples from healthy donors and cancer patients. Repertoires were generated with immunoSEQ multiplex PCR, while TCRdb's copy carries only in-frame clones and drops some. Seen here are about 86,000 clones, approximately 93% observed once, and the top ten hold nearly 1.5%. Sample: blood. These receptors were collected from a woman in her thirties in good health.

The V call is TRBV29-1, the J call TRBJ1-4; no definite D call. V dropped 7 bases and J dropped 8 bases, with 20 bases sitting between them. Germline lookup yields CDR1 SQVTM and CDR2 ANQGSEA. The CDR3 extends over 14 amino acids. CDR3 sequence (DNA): TGCAGCGGGAAACCGGGCCCAGCGCGCGAAAAACTGTTTTTT. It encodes CSGKPGPAREKLFF.

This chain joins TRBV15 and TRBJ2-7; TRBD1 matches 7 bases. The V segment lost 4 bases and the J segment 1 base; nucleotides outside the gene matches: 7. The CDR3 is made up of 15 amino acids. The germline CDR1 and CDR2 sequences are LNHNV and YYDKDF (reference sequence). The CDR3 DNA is TGTGCCACCAGCATCAACAGGGGTGCATCCTACGAGCAGTACTTC. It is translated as CATSINRGASYEQYF.

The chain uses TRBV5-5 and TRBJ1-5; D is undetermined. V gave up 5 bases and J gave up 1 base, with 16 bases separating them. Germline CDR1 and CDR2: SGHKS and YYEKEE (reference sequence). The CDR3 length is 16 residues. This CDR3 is CASRSDPVDSNQPQHF. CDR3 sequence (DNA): TGTGCCAGCAGGTCGGACCCGGTGGACAGCAATCAGCCCCAGCATTTT. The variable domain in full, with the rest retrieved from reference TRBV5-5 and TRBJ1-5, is DAGVTQSPTHLIKTRGQQVTLRCSPISGHKSVSWYQQVLGQGPQFIFQYYEKEERGRGNFPDRFSARQFPNYSSELNVNALLLGDSALYLCASRSDPVDSNQPQHFGDGTRLSIL.

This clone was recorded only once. The CDR3 loop reads CASSIGQGPGGYTF. The CDR3 DNA sequence: TGTGCCAGTAGTATAGGACAGGGGCCGGGAGGCTACACCTTC. This chain uses TRBV19 with TRBJ1-2, with 8 positions matching TRBD1. J gave up 8 bases and V 1 base, and 6 bases lay outside the gene matches. Germline V lookup: CDR1 LNHDA, CDR2 SQIVND (reference sequence). This CDR3 contains 14 residues.

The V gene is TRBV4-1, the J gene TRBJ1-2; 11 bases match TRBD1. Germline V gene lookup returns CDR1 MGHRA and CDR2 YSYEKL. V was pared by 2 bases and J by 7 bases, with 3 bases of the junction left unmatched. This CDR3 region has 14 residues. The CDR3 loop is CASSQRTGGVGYTF. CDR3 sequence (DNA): TGCGCCAGCAGCCAACGGACAGGGGGCGTTGGCTACACCTTC.

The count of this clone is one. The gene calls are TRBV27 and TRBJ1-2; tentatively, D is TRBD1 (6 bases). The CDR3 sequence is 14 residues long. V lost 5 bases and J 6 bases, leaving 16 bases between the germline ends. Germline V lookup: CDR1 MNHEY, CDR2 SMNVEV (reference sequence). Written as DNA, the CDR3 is TGTGCCAGCAGTAATACAGGGATTAGGGATGGCTACACCTTC. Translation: CASSNTGIRDGYTF.

This CDR3 reads CASSYGTGQHF. The CDR3 DNA is TGTGCCAGCAGTTACGGGACGGGCCAGCATTTT. The chain carries TRBV6-2 or TRBV6-3 and TRBJ1-5; maybe TRBD1 (5 bases). V lost 2 bases, J lost 12 bases, and 8 bases lay in between. CDR3 length: 11 amino acids. CDR1 is MNHEY, CDR2 SVGEGT, per germline.

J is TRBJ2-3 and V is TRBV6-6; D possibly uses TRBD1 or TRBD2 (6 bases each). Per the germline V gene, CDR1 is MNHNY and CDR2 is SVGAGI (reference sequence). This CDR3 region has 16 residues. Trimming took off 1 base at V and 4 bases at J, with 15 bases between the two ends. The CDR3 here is CASSYYGGGRSDTQYF. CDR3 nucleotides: TGTGCCAGCAGTTACTATGGAGGGGGGCGCTCAGATACGCAGTATTTT.

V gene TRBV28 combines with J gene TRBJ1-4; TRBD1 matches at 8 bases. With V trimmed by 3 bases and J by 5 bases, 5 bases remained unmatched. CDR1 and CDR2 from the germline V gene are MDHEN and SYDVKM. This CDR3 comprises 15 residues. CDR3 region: CASSFSRTGNEKLFF. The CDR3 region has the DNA TGTGCCAGCAGTTTTTCAAGGACAGGGAATGAAAAACTGTTTTTT.

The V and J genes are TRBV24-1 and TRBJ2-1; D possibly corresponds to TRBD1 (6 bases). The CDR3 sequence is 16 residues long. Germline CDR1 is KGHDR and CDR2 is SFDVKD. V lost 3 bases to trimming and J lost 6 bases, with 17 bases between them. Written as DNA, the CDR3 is TGTGCCACCAGTGATAGGTCACAGGGTGGAGGCAATGAGCAGTTCTTC. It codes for CATSDRSQGGGNEQFF.

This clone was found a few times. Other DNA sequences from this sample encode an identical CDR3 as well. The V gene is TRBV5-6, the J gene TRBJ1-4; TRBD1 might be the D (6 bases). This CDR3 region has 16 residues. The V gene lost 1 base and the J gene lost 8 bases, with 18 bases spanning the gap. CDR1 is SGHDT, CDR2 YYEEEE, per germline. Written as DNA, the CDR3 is TGTGCCAGCAGCTTGTTTCGTTCAGGGGCGAAAGAAAAACTGTTTTTT. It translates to CASSLFRSGAKEKLFF.

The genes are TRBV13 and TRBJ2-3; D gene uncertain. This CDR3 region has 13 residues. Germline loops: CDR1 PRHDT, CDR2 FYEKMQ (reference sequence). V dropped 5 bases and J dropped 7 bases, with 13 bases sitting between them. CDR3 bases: TGTGCCAGCAGCCTCTACAGCCTTAATACGCAGTATTTT. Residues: CASSLYSLNTQYF. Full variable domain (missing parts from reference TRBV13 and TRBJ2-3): AAGVIQSPRHLIKEKRETATLKCYPIPRHDTVYWYQQGPGQDPQFLISFYEKMQSDKGSIPDRFSAQQFSDYHSELNMSSLELGDSALYFCASSLYSLNTQYFGPGTRLTVL.

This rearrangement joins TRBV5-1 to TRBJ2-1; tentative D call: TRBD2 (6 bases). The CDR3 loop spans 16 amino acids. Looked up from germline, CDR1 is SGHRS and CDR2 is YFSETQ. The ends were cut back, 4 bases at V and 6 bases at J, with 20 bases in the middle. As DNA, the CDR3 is TGCGCCAGCAGCGTCAGAGCAGACGGGGGTCTCAATGAGCAGTTCTTC. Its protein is CASSVRADGGLNEQFF.

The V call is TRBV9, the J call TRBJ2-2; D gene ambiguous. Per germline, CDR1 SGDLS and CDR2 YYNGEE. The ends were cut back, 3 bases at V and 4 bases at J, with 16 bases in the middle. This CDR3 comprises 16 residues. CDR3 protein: CASSGRSPLGTGELFF. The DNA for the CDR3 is TGTGCCAGCAGCGGACGAAGTCCTTTGGGCACCGGGGAGCTGTTTTTT.

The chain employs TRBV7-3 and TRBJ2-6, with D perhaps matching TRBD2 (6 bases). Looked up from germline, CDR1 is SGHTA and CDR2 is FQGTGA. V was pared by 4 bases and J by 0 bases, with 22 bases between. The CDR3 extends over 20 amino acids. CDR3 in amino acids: CASSSPLIAGGRSGANVLTF. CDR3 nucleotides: TGTGCCAGCAGCTCCCCCCTCATAGCCGGGGGTCGCTCTGGGGCCAACGTCCTGACTTTC.

CDR3 loop: CATSDSSLSGGELFF. Written as DNA, the CDR3 is TGTGCCACCAGTGATTCATCGCTCAGCGGCGGGGAGCTGTTTTTT. V is TRBV24-1 and J is TRBJ2-2; D may be TRBD2 (5 bases). CDR1 KGHDR and CDR2 SFDVKD come from the germline V gene. Trimming removed 2 bases at V and 7 bases at J, with 13 bases between. CDR3 length: 15 amino acids.

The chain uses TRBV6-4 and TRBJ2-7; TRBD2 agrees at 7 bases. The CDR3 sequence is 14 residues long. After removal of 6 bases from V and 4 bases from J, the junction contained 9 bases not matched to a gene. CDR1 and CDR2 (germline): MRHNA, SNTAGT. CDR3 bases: TGTGCCAGCAGGTATCGAAGCGGGGCGTACGAGCAGTACTTC. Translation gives CASRYRSGAYEQYF.

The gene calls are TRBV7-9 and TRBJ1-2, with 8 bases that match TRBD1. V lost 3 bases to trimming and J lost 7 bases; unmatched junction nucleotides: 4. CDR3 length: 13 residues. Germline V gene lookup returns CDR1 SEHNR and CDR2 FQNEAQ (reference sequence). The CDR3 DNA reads TGTGCCAGCAGCTTTACAGGGGGGTCTGGCTACACCTTC. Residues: CASSFTGGSGYTF.

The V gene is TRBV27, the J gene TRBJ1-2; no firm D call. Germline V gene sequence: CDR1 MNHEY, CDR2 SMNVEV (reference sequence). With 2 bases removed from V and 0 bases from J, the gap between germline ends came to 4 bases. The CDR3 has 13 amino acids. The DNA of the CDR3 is TGTGCCAGCAGTTTAAGTTCTAACTATGGCTACACCTTC. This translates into CASSLSSNYGYTF.